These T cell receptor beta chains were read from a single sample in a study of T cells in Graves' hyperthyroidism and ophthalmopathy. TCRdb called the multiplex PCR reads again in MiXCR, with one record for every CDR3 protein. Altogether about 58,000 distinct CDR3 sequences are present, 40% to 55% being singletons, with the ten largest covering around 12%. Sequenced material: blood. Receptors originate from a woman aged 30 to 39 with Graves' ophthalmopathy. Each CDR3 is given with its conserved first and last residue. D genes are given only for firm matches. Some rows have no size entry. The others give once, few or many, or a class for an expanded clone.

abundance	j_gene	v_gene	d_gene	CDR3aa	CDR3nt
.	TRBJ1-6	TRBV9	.	CASSVDPGVDSPLHF	TGTGCCAGCAGCGTTGATCCCGGGGTGGATTCACCCCTCCACTTT
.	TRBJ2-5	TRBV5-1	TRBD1	CASMLAESTGGEETQYF	TGCGCCAGCATGCTAGCGGAAAGCACAGGGGGCGAAGAGACCCAGTACTTC
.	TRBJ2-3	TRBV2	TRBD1	CASSYSGQMDNEQYF	TGTGCCAGCAGTTACTCGGGACAGATGGACAATGAGCAGTATTTT
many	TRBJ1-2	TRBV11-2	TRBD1	CASSSDRARWFYGYTF	TGTGCCAGCAGCTCCGACAGGGCGAGATGGTTCTATGGCTACACCTTC
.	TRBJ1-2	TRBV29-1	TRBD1	CSVGSGTDYGYTF	TGCAGCGTTGGGTCCGGGACAGACTATGGCTACACCTTC
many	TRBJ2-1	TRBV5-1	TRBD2	CASSLAFSGSQSSYNEQFF	TGCGCCAGCAGCTTGGCATTTAGCGGGAGCCAGAGCTCCTACAATGAGCAGTTCTTC
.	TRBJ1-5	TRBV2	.	CASSAREGSNQPQHF	TGTGCCAGCAGTGCTAGAGAGGGAAGCAATCAGCCCCAGCATTTT
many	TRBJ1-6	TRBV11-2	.	CASSGNSPLHF	TGTGCCAGCAGCGGAAATTCACCCCTCCACTTT
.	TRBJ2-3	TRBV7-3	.	CASSPRAGIYNEQYF	TGTGCCAGCAGCCCCCGAGCGGGCATATACAATGAGCAGTATTTT
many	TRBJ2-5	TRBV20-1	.	CSARDLGPETQYF	TGCAGTGCTAGAGATCTAGGGCCGGAGACCCAGTACTTC
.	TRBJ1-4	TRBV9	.	CASSVPGANEKLFF	TGTGCCAGCAGCGTACCGGGGGCGAATGAAAAACTGTTTTTT
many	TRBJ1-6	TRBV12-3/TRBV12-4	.	CASSTTQSGPLHF	TGTGCCAGCAGTACAACACAATCGGGGCCCCTCCACTTT
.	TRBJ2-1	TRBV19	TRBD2	CASSKSTSRSHNEQFF	TGTGCCAGTAGCAAATCGACTAGCAGGAGCCACAATGAGCAGTTCTTC